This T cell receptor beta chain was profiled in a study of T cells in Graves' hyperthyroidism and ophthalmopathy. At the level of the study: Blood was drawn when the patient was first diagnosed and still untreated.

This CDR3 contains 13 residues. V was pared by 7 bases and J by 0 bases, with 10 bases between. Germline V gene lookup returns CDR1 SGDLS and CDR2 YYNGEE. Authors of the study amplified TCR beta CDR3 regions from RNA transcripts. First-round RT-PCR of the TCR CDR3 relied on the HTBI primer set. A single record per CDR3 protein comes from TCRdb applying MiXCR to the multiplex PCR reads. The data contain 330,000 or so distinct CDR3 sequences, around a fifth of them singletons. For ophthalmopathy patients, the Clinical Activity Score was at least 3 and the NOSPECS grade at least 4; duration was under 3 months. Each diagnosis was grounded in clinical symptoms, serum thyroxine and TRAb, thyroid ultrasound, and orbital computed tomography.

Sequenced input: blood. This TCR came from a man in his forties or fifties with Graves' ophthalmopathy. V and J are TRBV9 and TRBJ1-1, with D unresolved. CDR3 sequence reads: CASAALMNTEAFF. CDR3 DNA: TGTGCCAGCGCCGCACTAATGAACACTGAAGCTTTCTTT.